This note documents a single T cell receptor beta chain sequence. Its matching antigen is unknown. The sample belongs to a study of brain T cells in children with intractable seizures. Overall study findings and caveats: Clones missing pre-surgery may reflect undersampling of that blood sample. Only CDR3 sequence similarity suggested viral specificity, without known HCMV serostatus.

Measured with immunoSEQ multiplex PCR; TCRdb has only the in-frame clones, and not every one. Altogether about 76,000 clones are present, just over 90% being singletons, with the ten largest covering 1.5%. Sequencing was limited to surgery cases with top T cell transcript signatures in brain tissue. Patients received at least one anti-epileptic drug before surgery. The V gene lost 0 bases and the J gene lost 7 bases, with 10 bases spanning the gap. CDR3 length equals 13 residues. CDR1 GTSNPN and CDR2 SVGIG come from the germline V gene (reference sequence). The V call is TRBV30, the J call TRBJ1-5, with unresolved D. The sequences come from peripheral blood, collected at surgery. This clonotype originated in a boy under two years old with tuberous sclerosis and intractable seizures. The CDR3: CAWSVIPRQPQHF. The CDR3 nucleotides read TGTGCCTGGAGTGTAATCCCCCGACAGCCCCAGCATTTT.